The clone carrying this TCR beta chain occurred once. Trimming removed 6 bases at V and 6 bases at J, with 17 bases between. The CDR3 is 14 amino acids. The germline V gene encodes CDR1 SGHAT and CDR2 FQNNGV. These data belong to a study of shared clonotypes between healthy human individuals. Study-wide context: Aged between 18 and 49, the donors were a couple of women and a few men.

Researchers ran the assay at a deep level. This table comes from immunoSEQ multiplex PCR, and its TCRdb copy is limited to in-frame clones, with some not included. The sample lists hundreds of thousands of clones, around 75% occurring once. The receptor comes from a middle-aged woman in good health. Some clones in this sample may be carry-over from other donors' samples. Sequencing used PBMCs. V gene TRBV11-2 combines with J gene TRBJ1-1, with D hard to call. Here the CDR3 DNA reads TGTGCCAGCAGGGAAGACTCTTCGAGCGCTGAAGCTTTCTTT. As protein: CASREDSSSAEAFF.